The clone carrying this T cell receptor (beta chain) was seen only a few times. Its antigen is unknown. Every TCR beta cDNA library bore unique molecular identifiers. T cells numbering 1 to 10 million yielded roughly 0.5 million cDNA molecules. Each CDR3 protein gets one entry after TCRdb re-called the PCR reads with MiXCR. The sample carries about 770,000 distinct CDR3 sequences, under 60% recorded once. The CDR3 is 19 residues long. CDR1 is SQVTM and CDR2 is ANQGSEA in the germline V gene. V trimming: 0 bases; J trimming: 0 bases; junction bases outside the gene matches: 14. These data belong to a study of post-analysis software for immune sequencing data. Study-wide points: Significantly lower normalized Chao1 diversity was seen in multiple sclerosis patients than in controls. TRBV segments more frequent in patients than in controls numbered about five and included TRBV5-6, TRBV5-1 and TRBV20-1.

V usage is TRBV29-1 and J usage is TRBJ2-1; 7 bases fit TRBD2. The TCR originated in a girl aged 5-17 years with multiple sclerosis. The sequenced material came from blood. The CDR3 DNA reads TGCAGCGTTGAAGATGAACCGTCACTAGCGTCCTACTCCTACAATGAGCAGTTCTTC. This gives the protein CSVEDEPSLASYSYNEQFF.